This T cell receptor beta chain was recorded in a study of T cells in localized non-small cell lung cancer. Study results and caveats: Among blood samples, higher T cell density accompanied longer overall survival. Adjacent uninvolved lung had the highest clonality, suggesting focused antigen responses.

TCRdb's table, derived via immunoSEQ multiplex PCR, lists solely in-frame clones and lacks some. This table has 55,000 to 80,000 clones, roughly 86% appearing once. The CDR3 runs 15 residues. Germline V gene lookup returns CDR1 LNHDA and CDR2 SQIVND (reference sequence). The ends were cut back, 0 bases at V and 2 bases at J, with 10 bases in the middle. To note about this clone: Its specificity is unknown.

This clonotype was sampled from a female donor of 60 years or more with stage I lung adenocarcinoma. The material was peripheral blood, obtained before any cancer treatment. This sequence joins TRBV19 and TRBJ1-2, with D uncertain. CDR3 sequence (DNA): TGTGCCAGTAGTATAGACCGGACCCCCAACTATGGCTACACCTTC. The encoded protein is CASSIDRTPNYGYTF.